The following is a TCR beta chain sequence with its context. The antigen remains undetermined. The sample comes from a study of OX40 agonist ivuxolimab in advanced cancers. TCRdb keeps only in-frame clones here, not all; method: immunoSEQ multiplex PCR. The data show around 83,000 clones, roughly nine tenths seen once. From germline, CDR1 is LGHNA and CDR2 YNFKEQ. V was clipped by 3 bases and J by 4 bases, with 2 bases between them. This CDR3 spans 11 amino acids. Overall study results and limits: Some patients who did not respond also had low normalized T-cell clonal expansion.

Autoimmune disease history or systemic immunosuppression led to patient exclusion. The sequences come from CD4+ or CD8+ T cells sorted from blood, collected in a trial of the OX40 agonist ivuxolimab. This receptor was obtained from an adult with an advanced solid tumor such as melanoma, head and neck, liver or kidney cancer. The rearrangement uses TRBV4-2 and TRBJ2-3, with no clear D. Here the CDR3 reads CASSQADTQYF. Here the CDR3 DNA reads TGTGCCAGCAGCCAGGCAGATACGCAGTATTTT.